The 30 T cell receptor beta chains listed next were all sequenced from one sample in a study of blood T cell repertoires in COVID-19. Clones were sequenced by immunoSEQ multiplex PCR, and TCRdb holds only the in-frame ones, with some missing. The sample holds roughly 100,000 clones, about 75% seen once. Sequencing used peripheral blood. The source is a woman in her seventies with acute or convalescent COVID-19.

The chain recombines TRBV5-3 with TRBJ2-4, with D hard to call. TRBV5-3 is labeled an ORF, and its function is uncertain. The CDR3 extends over 11 amino acids. The V and J ends lost 4 bases and 10 bases respectively, with 9 bases between them. The CDR3 is CARSLALIQYF. The DNA for the CDR3 is TGTGCCAGAAGCCTCGCGCTTATTCAGTACTTC.

In DNA, the CDR3 is TGTGCCAGCAATACAGGGGGACCCTATGGCTACACCTTC. Translating gives CASNTGGPYGYTF. The J gene is TRBJ1-2, the V gene TRBV6-6; 8 bases agree with TRBD1. The CDR3 has 13 residues. Germline loops: CDR1 MNHNY, CDR2 SVGAGI (reference sequence). V trimming: 7 bases; J trimming: 4 bases; junction bases outside the gene matches: 5.

V usage is TRBV6-5 and J usage is TRBJ2-7, with 7 bases aligning to TRBD1. The CDR3 sequence is 11 residues long. Unmatched junction bases numbered 5, after V lost 9 bases and J lost 6 bases. Germline V gene lookup returns CDR1 MNHEY and CDR2 SVGAGI. CDR3 in amino acids: CASDRVGEQYF. CDR3 nucleotide sequence: TGTGCCAGTGACAGGGTTGGCGAGCAGTACTTC.

The table lists this clone with a count of one. The rearrangement uses TRBV7-6 and TRBJ1-6; D not certain. Germline V CDR1 and CDR2: SGHVS, FNYEAQ. V was shortened by 6 bases and J by 7 bases, with 16 bases between the two germline ends. This CDR3 is built from 15 residues. The CDR3 is CASREGRGRNSPLHF. The CDR3 DNA reads TGTGCCAGCAGGGAGGGTCGGGGTCGAAATTCACCCCTCCACTTT.

This chain joins TRBV7-8 and TRBJ1-6; tentative D call: TRBD1 (6 bases). Germline V gives CDR1 SGHVS, CDR2 FQNEAQ. Trimming cost V 7 bases and J 5 bases, with 18 bases left between them. The CDR3 is 16 residues long. The CDR3 nucleotides read TGTGCCAGCACCCCCTTACAGGGCAGGGATAATTCACCCCTCCACTTT. It yields the protein CASTPLQGRDNSPLHF.

The V gene is TRBV3-1 (or the pseudogene TRBV3-2), the J gene TRBJ2-3, with TRBD2 identical over 8 bases. Unmatched junction bases numbered 3, after V lost 2 bases and J lost 2 bases. CDR1 is LGHDT, CDR2 YNNKEL, per germline (reference sequence). This CDR3 comprises 15 residues. The CDR3 protein is CASSQRGGYTDTQYF. The CDR3, as DNA: TGTGCCAGCAGCCAACGGGGGGGGTACACAGATACGCAGTATTTT.

The J gene is TRBJ2-5, the V gene TRBV5-6; D possibly corresponds to TRBD1 (6 bases). CDR1 is SGHDT, CDR2 YYEEEE, per germline. CDR3 length: 14 residues. V lost 4 bases and J 5 bases, leaving 15 bases between the germline ends. The chain's CDR3 is CASSLTGSTETQYF. CDR3 nucleotide sequence: TGTGCCAGCAGCCTCACAGGGTCGACGGAGACCCAGTACTTC.

This chain connects TRBV18 to TRBJ2-5; no firm D call. The CDR3 has 14 amino acids. Looked up from germline, CDR1 is KGHSH and CDR2 is LQKENI. Trimming cost V 0 bases and J 5 bases, with 10 bases left between them. The CDR3 DNA is TGTGCCAGCTCACCACCGTCGGTTTCGGAGACCCAGTACTTC. Its translation is CASSPPSVSETQYF.

This rearrangement joins TRBV25-1 to TRBJ1-1; D is perhaps TRBD1 (6 bases). V lost 4 bases to trimming and J lost 1 base, with 10 bases between them. Germline loops: CDR1 MGHDK, CDR2 SYGVNS. This CDR3 has 14 amino acids. The CDR3 spells CASSAGVSNTEAFF. The CDR3, as DNA: TGTGCCAGCAGTGCAGGGGTATCGAACACTGAAGCTTTCTTT. Full variable domain (missing parts from reference TRBV25-1 and TRBJ1-1): EADIYQTPRYLVIGTGKKITLECSQTMGHDKMYWYQQDPGMELHLIHYSYGVNSTEKGDLSSESTVSRIRTEHFPLTLESARPSHTSQYLCASSAGVSNTEAFFGQGTRLTVV.

The chain has TRBV24-1 and TRBJ2-3, with 8 bases that match TRBD2. In germline, CDR1 is KGHDR, CDR2 SFDVKD. V was clipped by 4 bases and J by 2 bases; unmatched bases: 7. The CDR3 has 16 residues. The CDR3 coding sequence is TGTGCCACCAGTGACGCGGGACTAGTGAACACAGATACGCAGTATTTT. As protein: CATSDAGLVNTDTQYF.

This chain connects TRBV12-5 to TRBJ1-1; possibly TRBD1 for D (6 bases). This CDR3 is built from 12 residues. V was clipped by 7 bases and J by 5 bases, with 11 bases between them. Germline CDR1 LGHNT, CDR2 FRNRAP. The CDR3 bases are TGTGCTAGTGCCCTAACAGGGACTGAAGCTTTCTTT. This codes for CASALTGTEAFF.

The chain is built from TRBV24-1 and TRBJ2-2; TRBD1 matches 9 bases. Unmatched junction bases numbered 2, after V lost 3 bases and J lost 1 base. The CDR3 has 16 amino acids. Germline values: CDR1 KGHDR, CDR2 SFDVKD. The DNA for the CDR3 is TGTGCCACCAGTGATCCGGGACAGGGGAACACCGGGGAGCTGTTTTTT. Protein: CATSDPGQGNTGELFF.

The chain combines TRBV28 with TRBJ2-2; no firm D call. The V gene's germline CDR1 is MDHEN and CDR2 SYDVKM. V was cut by 2 bases and J by 4 bases, with 17 bases left in between. The CDR3 extends over 17 amino acids. CDR3 residues: CASSLALSHRPTGELFF. CDR3 bases: TGTGCCAGCAGTTTAGCATTGTCCCACAGACCCACCGGGGAGCTGTTTTTT.

This chain uses TRBV5-3 with TRBJ1-5; maybe TRBD1 (5 bases). TRBV5-3 is classed as an ORF, of uncertain function. There are 17 residues in the CDR3. With 0 bases removed from V and 4 bases from J, the gap between germline ends came to 17 bases. The CDR3 loop is CARSLGTLLVKNQPQHF. Here the CDR3 DNA reads TGTGCCAGAAGCTTGGGGACACTCCTGGTAAAGAATCAGCCCCAGCATTTT.

The CDR3 region has the DNA TGTGCCAGCAGTCGAGGACAGGCCAAAGGATCTATCTATGGCTACACCTTC. Amino acids: CASSRGQAKGSIYGYTF. The V gene is TRBV6-6, the J gene TRBJ1-2, with TRBD1 matching over 7 bases. Germline CDR1 and CDR2: MNHNY and SVGAGI (reference sequence). The CDR3 has 17 amino acids. V dropped 5 bases and J dropped 4; count of bases not matched to a gene: 16.

V is TRBV14 and J is TRBJ1-2; the D is unclear. V gave up 2 bases and J gave up 2 bases, with 6 bases separating them. The germline CDR1 and CDR2 sequences are SGHDN and FVKESK. This CDR3 has 13 amino acids. The CDR3 sequence: CASSQWQNYGYTF. The CDR3 nucleotides read TGTGCCAGCAGCCAATGGCAAAACTATGGCTACACCTTC. Full variable domain (outside the CDR3, taken from reference TRBV14 and TRBJ1-2): EAGVTQFPSHSVIEKGQTVTLRCDPISGHDNLYWYRRVMGKEIKFLLHFVKESKQDESGMPNNRFLAERTGGTYSTLKVQPAELEDSGVYFCASSQWQNYGYTFGSGTRLTVV.

J is TRBJ2-7 and V is TRBV28; the D is unclear. The CDR3 consists of 14 residues. V was clipped by 5 bases and J by 7 bases, with 18 bases between them. Germline V gives CDR1 MDHEN, CDR2 SYDVKM. The CDR3 DNA reads TGTGCCAGCAGTCTCCTCGGAGAGTTGAGGGAGCAGTACTTC. This encodes CASSLLGELREQYF.

The chain carries TRBV6-2 or TRBV6-3 and TRBJ1-2; possible D gene TRBD1, 5 bases. V was trimmed by 4 bases and J by 4 bases, leaving 10 bases between them. Germline-derived CDR1 and CDR2 are MNHEY and SVGEGT. The CDR3 has 13 residues. CDR3 region: CASSSAGRYGYTF. The CDR3, as DNA: TGTGCCAGCAGTTCGGCGGGGCGCTATGGCTACACCTTC.

The gene calls are TRBV9 and TRBJ1-3; TRBD1 is a possible D gene (6 bases). The ends were cut back, 3 bases at V and 0 bases at J, with 10 bases in the middle. CDR1 is SGDLS and CDR2 is YYNGEE in the germline V gene. This CDR3 spans 15 amino acids. Here the CDR3 DNA reads TGTGCCAGCAGCGCCTGGGACACCTCTGGAAACACCATATATTTT. Encoded protein: CASSAWDTSGNTIYF.

The chain couples TRBV5-1 to TRBJ2-3; 9 bases line up with TRBD1. Trimming at V came to 6 bases and at J to 8 bases, leaving 10 bases not matched to a gene. In germline, CDR1 is SGHRS, CDR2 YFSETQ. This CDR3 comprises 14 residues. CDR3 amino acids: CASTPGQGFGTQYF. The DNA of the CDR3 is TGCGCCAGCACACCGGGACAGGGATTCGGTACGCAGTATTTT.

V and J are TRBV12-5 and TRBJ1-3, with D possibly TRBD1 on 6 matching bases. V lost 0 bases to trimming and J lost 4 bases, with 16 bases between them. The CDR3 sequence is 17 residues long. Germline V gene lookup returns CDR1 LGHNT and CDR2 FRNRAP. The CDR3 protein is CASGLVLSRGSGNTIYF. The CDR3 nucleotides are TGTGCTAGTGGTTTGGTACTTAGCAGGGGTAGCGGAAACACCATATATTTT.

This rearrangement joins TRBV5-1 to TRBJ2-5; D may be TRBD1 (6 bases). Germline V CDR1 and CDR2: SGHRS, YFSETQ. Deletions cut 1 base from V and 5 bases from J, with 12 bases between. This CDR3 region has 14 residues. The CDR3 sequence: CASSLFAGVETQYF. The CDR3 DNA reads TGCGCCAGCAGCTTGTTTGCAGGGGTGGAGACCCAGTACTTC.

The chain carries TRBV11-3 and TRBJ2-2; 15 bases are shared with TRBD2. CDR3 size: 17 residues. The trim removed 4 bases at V and 5 bases at J, leaving 5 bases unmatched. Germline V lookup: CDR1 SGHNT, CDR2 YENEEA. The CDR3 loop reads CASSWGLAGGRTGELFF. For the CDR3, the DNA is TGTGCCAGCAGCTGGGGACTAGCGGGGGGTCGGACCGGGGAGCTGTTTTTT.

This clone was seen a few times. The chain carries TRBV2 and TRBJ2-5; 7 bases fit TRBD1. Germline V gene lookup returns CDR1 SNHLY and CDR2 FYNNEI. The J segment lost 2 bases and the V segment lost 8 bases, leaving 2 bases of the junction unmatched. The CDR3 covers 12 residues. CDR3 in amino acids: CASSRGQETQYF. The DNA of the CDR3 is TGTGCCAGCTCCAGGGGGCAAGAGACCCAGTACTTC.

V gene TRBV6-2 or TRBV6-3 combines with J gene TRBJ1-2; D remains ambiguous. The V end was cut by 0 bases, the J end by 0 bases, with 14 bases between. This CDR3 is built from 17 residues. Germline V CDR1 and CDR2: MNHEY, SVGEGT. CDR3 bases: TGTGCCAGCAGTTACTCGTTGGAGGCACTAGCTAACTATGGCTACACCTTC. Amino acid sequence: CASSYSLEALANYGYTF.

This clone appeared a few times. V is TRBV7-9 and J is TRBJ1-1; TRBD1 matches at 10 bases. V lost 5 bases and J lost 0; bases outside the gene matches: 3. CDR1 and CDR2 (germline): SEHNR, FQNEAQ (reference sequence). The CDR3 is made up of 15 amino acids. CDR3 sequence (DNA): TGTGCCAGCAGCCTCGGACAGGGGGTGAACACTGAAGCTTTCTTT. This codes for CASSLGQGVNTEAFF.

This clone was seen just once. The gene calls are TRBV30 and TRBJ1-5, with 7 positions matching TRBD1. This CDR3 region has 12 residues. V lost 5 bases and J lost 3; bases outside the gene matches: 1. Germline lookup yields CDR1 GTSNPN and CDR2 SVGIG (reference sequence). The CDR3 sequence is CAWGQDNQPQHF. CDR3 DNA: TGTGCCTGGGGACAGGACAATCAGCCCCAGCATTTT.

The chain has TRBV11-3 and TRBJ2-1; a possible D gene is TRBD2 (7 bases). The CDR3 has 15 amino acids. V was clipped by 5 bases and J by 4 bases, with 15 bases between them. CDR1 is SGHNT, CDR2 YENEEA, per germline. The CDR3 DNA sequence: TGTGCCAGCAGCCACGCCGGGGGGCGTTACAATGAGCAGTTCTTC. Protein sequence: CASSHAGGRYNEQFF.

Only a few counts were recorded for this clone. V usage is TRBV18 and J usage is TRBJ2-3; 12 bases line up with TRBD2. The CDR3 is made up of 19 amino acids. The V segment lost 1 base and the J segment 5 bases; nucleotides outside the gene matches: 13. Germline V CDR1 and CDR2: KGHSH, LQKENI. CDR3 region: CASSPLSSPSGGAKDTQYF. The CDR3 bases are TGTGCCAGCTCACCACTATCAAGTCCTAGCGGGGGGGCGAAAGATACGCAGTATTTT.

This chain uses TRBV27 with TRBJ2-7, with D possibly TRBD1 on 6 matching bases. V shed 3 bases and J shed 0 bases, with 27 bases lying between them. The CDR3 has 20 amino acids. The germline gives CDR1 MNHEY, CDR2 SMNVEV (reference sequence). This CDR3 is CASSFKSLSDRLIFSYEQYF. The DNA for the CDR3 is TGTGCCAGCAGTTTTAAGAGCCTTAGTGACAGGCTTATTTTCTCCTACGAGCAGTACTTC.